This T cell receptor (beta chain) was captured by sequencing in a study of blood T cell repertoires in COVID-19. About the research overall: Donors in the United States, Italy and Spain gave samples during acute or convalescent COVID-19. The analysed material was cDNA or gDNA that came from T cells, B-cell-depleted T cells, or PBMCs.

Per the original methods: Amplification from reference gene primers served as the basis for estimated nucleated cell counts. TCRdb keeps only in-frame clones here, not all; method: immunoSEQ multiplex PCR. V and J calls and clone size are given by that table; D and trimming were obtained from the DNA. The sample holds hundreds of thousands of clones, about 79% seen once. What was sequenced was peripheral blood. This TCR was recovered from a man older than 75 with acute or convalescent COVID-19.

The CDR3 loop reads CASSLASRIYGYTF. CDR3 DNA: TGCGCCAGCAGCTTGGCCAGCAGGATCTATGGCTACACCTTC. This sequence joins TRBV5-1 and TRBJ1-2; no clear D gene. In germline, CDR1 is SGHRS, CDR2 YFSETQ. Trimming stripped 0 bases from V and 4 bases from J, with 10 bases between. The CDR3 sequence is 14 residues long.